This T cell receptor (beta chain) was observed in a study of human T cells and chemical hapten exposure. Study details: Small discrepancies in pooled library volume mainly accounted for the varying TCR yields per sample.

The time point was: healthy volunteer bleed at 6 weeks. Blood, whole and unfractionated, served as the source for total RNA extraction. General study results and limits: The number of TCRs above 1 in 1000 frequency did not change after DPC sensitization.

Notes on this clonotype: Its antigen is unidentified.

The library gave individual cDNA molecules unique molecular identifiers. TCRdb re-called the RACE reads with MiXCR, one entry per CDR3 protein. The sample has approximately 84,000 distinct CDR3 sequences, under 10% seen once. This CDR3 has 15 residues. Trimming shortened V by 6 bases and J by 6 bases, and 17 bases separated the two germline ends. Germline CDR1 and CDR2: SNHLY and FYNNEI. The J gene is TRBJ2-2, the V gene TRBV2, with D maybe TRBD2 (6 bases). This receptor was identified in a male donor in good health. Some clones in this sample may be carry-over from other donors' samples. Sequencing used whole blood. The CDR3 region has the DNA TGTGCCAGCAGCGAGAATAGGAGGGCGGCCGGGGAGCTGTTTTTT. Its protein product is CASSENRRAAGELFF.